These 22 T cell receptor beta chains originate from one sample sequenced in a study of blood T cell repertoires in COVID-19. Repertoires were generated with immunoSEQ multiplex PCR, while TCRdb's copy carries only in-frame clones and drops some. The sample has 400,000 to 500,000 clones, 70% to 90% seen once; the top ten hold under 1.5%. Sequenced material: peripheral blood. The receptors originated from a woman aged 25 to 39 with active or convalescent COVID-19.

CDR3 protein: CASSWGRTSEQYF. The DNA of the CDR3 is TGTGCCAGCAGCTGGGGGAGGACTTCGGAGCAGTACTTC. The chain carries TRBV13 and TRBJ2-7; TRBD2 might be the D (6 bases). Per the germline V gene, CDR1 is PRHDT and CDR2 is FYEKMQ (reference sequence). V lost 4 bases and J 7 bases, leaving 14 bases between the germline ends. The CDR3 spans 13 residues. The entire variable domain, with the rest obtained from reference TRBV13 and TRBJ2-7, is as follows: AAGVIQSPRHLIKEKRETATLKCYPIPRHDTVYWYQQGPGQDPQFLISFYEKMQSDKGSIPDRFSAQQFSDYHSELNMSSLELGDSALYFCASSWGRTSEQYFGPGTRLTVT.

This clone has only a few counts. V usage is TRBV28 and J usage is TRBJ2-7, with D possibly TRBD2 on 5 matching bases. The CDR3 covers 15 residues. With 6 bases removed from V and 2 bases from J, the gap between germline ends came to 17 bases. The V gene's germline CDR1 is MDHEN and CDR2 SYDVKM. Written as DNA, the CDR3 is TGTGCCAGCAGCCCCACTAGAGTTACGACCTACGAGCAGTACTTC. Protein product: CASSPTRVTTYEQYF.

The gene calls are TRBV10-2 and TRBJ2-1, with D perhaps TRBD1 (7 bases). V was clipped by 6 bases and J by 1 base, with 16 bases between them. From germline, CDR1 is WSHSY and CDR2 SAAADI. The CDR3 length is 16 residues. This chain's CDR3 is CASSGGGVRSYNEQFF. The CDR3 DNA follows: TGCGCCAGCAGCGGAGGGGGCGTCCGATCCTACAATGAGCAGTTCTTC.

The genes are TRBV7-2 and TRBJ1-5; possible D gene TRBD1, 5 bases. V lost 0 bases, J lost 0 bases, and 9 bases lay in between. This CDR3 spans 16 amino acids. Looked up from germline, CDR1 is SGHTA and CDR2 is FQGNSA. The CDR3 protein is CASSLAGGYSNQPQHF. Written as DNA, the CDR3 is TGTGCCAGCAGCTTAGCGGGGGGATATAGCAATCAGCCCCAGCATTTT.

This clone was observed once. The chain recombines TRBV2 with TRBJ1-3, with TRBD1 identical over 11 bases. The CDR3 sequence is 15 residues long. J lost 4 bases, V lost 5 bases, and 4 bases had no gene match. CDR1 is SNHLY, CDR2 FYNNEI, per germline. The CDR3 DNA is TGTGCCAGCAGTATGGACAGGGGGCAAGGAAACACCATATATTTT. The encoded protein is CASSMDRGQGNTIYF.

The chain has TRBV6-5 and TRBJ1-1, with D hard to call. Per the germline V gene, CDR1 is MNHEY and CDR2 is SVGAGI. The CDR3 covers 14 residues. Between the trimmed V and J ends, which lost 5 bases and 0 bases, there was a span of 10 bases. The CDR3 protein is CASSPQVMNTEAFF. The CDR3 DNA is TGTGCCAGCAGTCCCCAGGTAATGAACACTGAAGCTTTCTTT.

V gene TRBV15 combines with J gene TRBJ2-7, with D perhaps TRBD1 (5 bases). V shed 0 bases and J shed 5 bases, with 11 bases lying between them. This CDR3 comprises 14 residues. Germline CDR1 and CDR2: LNHNV and YYDKDF (reference sequence). This CDR3 is CATSRDQGHNEQYF. Here the CDR3 DNA reads TGTGCCACCAGCAGAGATCAGGGTCACAACGAGCAGTACTTC.

CDR3 coding DNA: TGTGCCAGCAGCGCCATGGGGACAGGGTCCTACGAGCAGTACTTC. Its protein is CASSAMGTGSYEQYF. The rearrangement joins TRBV9 to TRBJ2-7; TRBD1 agrees at 9 bases. The V gene's germline CDR1 is SGDLS and CDR2 YYNGEE. The CDR3 covers 15 residues. Trimming at V came to 3 bases and at J to 1 base, leaving 5 bases not matched to a gene.

CDR3 protein: CASSPAVRDGGAYEQYF. CDR3 in DNA: TGCGCCAGCAGCCCGGCGGTGCGGGACGGGGGGGCCTACGAGCAGTACTTC. The chain carries TRBV5-1 and TRBJ2-7; 8 bases map to TRBD2. The CDR3 extends over 17 amino acids. V shed 4 bases and J 2 bases; nucleotides not matched to a gene: 14. Germline CDR1 is SGHRS and CDR2 is YFSETQ. The full variable domain, completed using reference TRBV5-1 and TRBJ2-7, is KAGVTQTPRYLIKTRGQQVTLSCSPISGHRSVSWYQQTPGQGLQFLFEYFSETQRNKGNFPGRFSGRQFSNSRSEMNVSTLELGDSALYLCASSPAVRDGGAYEQYFGPGTRLTVT.

The chain combines TRBV2 with TRBJ2-7; TRBD1 matches 8 bases. Germline V lookup: CDR1 SNHLY, CDR2 FYNNEI. This CDR3 has 18 residues. J gave up 2 bases and V 4 bases, and 16 bases lay outside the gene matches. The CDR3 DNA is TGTGCCAGCAGTGTCATTTGGGGACCGACAGGGGAGACCTACGAGCAGTACTTC. Amino acid sequence: CASSVIWGPTGETYEQYF.

The V call is TRBV4-1, the J call TRBJ1-3; 8 bases align to TRBD1. This CDR3 contains 16 residues. Germline CDR1 MGHRA, CDR2 YSYEKL. The V segment lost 3 bases and the J segment 2 bases; nucleotides outside the gene matches: 6. CDR3 bases: TGCGCCAGCAGCCACACTAGGACAGGGACTGGAAACACCATATATTTT. Its protein is CASSHTRTGTGNTIYF.

The chain combines TRBV9 with TRBJ2-7; 9 bases fit TRBD2. The CDR3 has 17 residues. With V trimmed by 0 bases and J by 3 bases, 10 bases remained unmatched. Per the germline V gene, CDR1 is SGDLS and CDR2 is YYNGEE. The CDR3 loop is CASSVGIAGDGFYEQYF. The CDR3 region has the DNA TGTGCCAGCAGCGTAGGAATAGCGGGAGATGGTTTCTACGAGCAGTACTTC.

The V call is TRBV7-9, the J call TRBJ1-1; possible D gene TRBD1, 6 bases. This CDR3 has 16 residues. Germline CDR1 is SEHNR and CDR2 is FQNEAQ (reference sequence). Trimming cost V 4 bases and J 1 base, with 16 bases left between them. In nucleotides, the CDR3 is TGTGCCAGCAGCTCCGACCGGGGACACCGGAACACTGAAGCTTTCTTT. It translates to CASSSDRGHRNTEAFF.

The chain couples TRBV11-2 to TRBJ2-1; 9 nucleotides line up with TRBD2. Trimming cost V 1 base and J 7 bases; bases outside gene matches: 5. This CDR3 is built from 15 residues. Germline V lookup: CDR1 SGHAT, CDR2 FQNNGV. CDR3 bases: TGTGCCAGCAGCTTAGTAGCGGGAGATTGGAATGAGCAGTTCTTC. Amino acids: CASSLVAGDWNEQFF.

CDR3 DNA: TGTGCCAGCAGCTGGACTTTGGGGCGGGGAAACACTGAAGCTTTCTTT. Amino acids: CASSWTLGRGNTEAFF. The chain is built from TRBV7-8 and TRBJ1-1, with D tentatively TRBD1 (5 bases). The CDR3 is 16 amino acids. Per the germline V gene, CDR1 is SGHVS and CDR2 is FQNEAQ. Deletions cut 4 bases from V and 2 bases from J, with 17 bases between.

This clone occurred once. Different DNA sequences within this sample yield the same CDR3. CDR3 protein: CASSLGQNYEQYF. CDR3 DNA: TGTGCCAGCAGCCTGGGACAGAACTACGAGCAGTACTTC. The chain uses TRBV5-6 and TRBJ2-7, with TRBD1 matching over 7 bases. Unmatched junction bases numbered 4, after V lost 4 bases and J lost 3 bases. There are 13 residues in the CDR3. Germline CDR1 SGHDT, CDR2 YYEEEE.

The V call is TRBV7-9, the J call TRBJ1-5; a possible D gene is TRBD1 (6 bases). Looked up from germline, CDR1 is SEHNR and CDR2 is FQNEAQ (reference sequence). V was shortened by 5 bases and J by 2 bases, with 16 bases between the two germline ends. The CDR3 is 16 amino acids. The CDR3 spells CASSSTGNRGNQPQHF. The CDR3 DNA follows: TGTGCCAGCAGCAGTACAGGGAATCGCGGCAATCAGCCCCAGCATTTT.

The chain couples TRBV12-3 or TRBV12-4 to TRBJ1-1; D gene ambiguous. V was trimmed by 4 bases and J by 1 base, leaving 7 bases between them. This CDR3 contains 13 residues. In DNA form, the CDR3 reads TGTGCCAGCAGTTCGACAAAGAACACTGAAGCTTTCTTT. Translating gives CASSSTKNTEAFF.

This rearrangement joins TRBV5-1 to TRBJ2-6, with 9 bases aligning to TRBD1. Trimming removed 4 bases from V and 4 bases from J; junction bases left unmatched: 6. This CDR3 is built from 16 residues. In germline, CDR1 is SGHRS, CDR2 YFSETQ. This CDR3 is CASSKDRGLGANVLTF. The CDR3 DNA is TGCGCCAGCAGCAAGGACAGGGGACTGGGGGCCAACGTCCTGACTTTC.

The chain employs TRBV10-1 and TRBJ2-2, with D maybe TRBD1 (6 bases). V shed 7 bases and J shed 0 bases, with 15 bases lying between them. The CDR3 extends over 16 amino acids. CDR1 and CDR2 from the germline V gene are WNHNN and SYGVQD (reference sequence). CDR3 amino acids: CASKSSTGSNTGELFF. DNA of the CDR3: TGCGCCAGCAAATCCTCGACAGGTTCGAACACCGGGGAGCTGTTTTTT.

There are a few counts of this clone. The chain recombines TRBV23-1 with TRBJ1-2; TRBD1 matches 10 bases. TRBV23-1 is given ORF status, its function remaining uncertain. J lost 4 bases, V lost 0 bases, and 2 bases had no gene match. The CDR3 totals 15 residues. CDR3: CASSQSGDRGYGYTF. CDR3 bases: TGCGCCAGCAGTCAATCGGGGGACAGGGGCTATGGCTACACCTTC.

This chain connects TRBV1 to TRBJ1-2; TRBD1 is the table's D call, not checked against the DNA. TRBV1 is assigned pseudogene status. This CDR3 region has 15 residues. The CDR3 bases are TGCACCAGCAGCCAGGGACAGGGGGAGGACTATGGCTACACCTTC. Translation: CTSSQGQGEDYGYTF.